Presented here are 2 T cell receptor beta chains from one specimen sequenced in a study of blood T cell repertoires in COVID-19. Some clones are missing from TCRdb's copy, which holds only in-frame ones; the method was immunoSEQ multiplex PCR. The data hold around 300,000 clones, with around 90% observed a single time. Material for sequencing was PBMCs or T cells enriched from blood (not recorded which). These receptors came from a woman in her forties who had recovered from COVID-19.

Here the CDR3 reads CASSRLAGARGTDTQYF. The CDR3 DNA reads TGTGCCAGCAGTCGGCTAGCGGGGGCCAGGGGAACAGATACGCAGTATTTT. V and J are TRBV27 and TRBJ2-3, with TRBD2 matching 10 bases. The CDR3 is made up of 17 amino acids. The germline V gene encodes CDR1 MNHEY and CDR2 SMNVEV (reference sequence). Losses at the gene ends were 5 bases for V and 3 bases for J; bases not matched to a gene: 11.

The chain joins TRBV11-2 to TRBJ2-1; D is possibly TRBD1 (5 bases). Germline V gene sequence: CDR1 SGHAT, CDR2 FQNNGV. The CDR3 extends over 12 amino acids. Trimming removed 3 bases from V and 7 bases from J, with 7 bases in between. The CDR3 reads CASSFRGNEQFF. Here the CDR3 DNA reads TGTGCCAGCAGCTTTAGGGGTAATGAGCAGTTCTTC.